This T cell receptor (beta chain) was sequenced for a study of CD8+ T cells in alopecia areata. Findings and caveats of the study: TCRs were shared less clearly across patients than in mice, possibly for HLA-related reasons.

Extracted RNA was reverse transcribed, and the resulting cDNA served as sequencing template. Some clones are missing from TCRdb's copy, which holds only in-frame ones; the method was immunoSEQ multiplex PCR. The sample has about 130,000 clones, around 60% seen once. Peripheral blood samples and lesional scalp punch biopsies were obtained from alopecia areata patients. Worth noting for this clone: Its matching antigen is unknown.

The V end was cut by 6 bases, the J end by 4 bases, with 10 bases between. Germline-derived CDR1 and CDR2 are SGDLS and YYNGEE. This CDR3 contains 13 residues. The receptor's source is a human donor with alopecia areata. Source: CD4+ T cells sorted from blood, taken at week 0. This sequence joins TRBV9 and TRBJ2-2; possible D gene TRBD1, 7 bases. For the CDR3, the DNA is TGTGCCAGCAACCAGGGGGGCACCGGGGAGCTGTTTTTT. It codes for CASNQGGTGELFF.